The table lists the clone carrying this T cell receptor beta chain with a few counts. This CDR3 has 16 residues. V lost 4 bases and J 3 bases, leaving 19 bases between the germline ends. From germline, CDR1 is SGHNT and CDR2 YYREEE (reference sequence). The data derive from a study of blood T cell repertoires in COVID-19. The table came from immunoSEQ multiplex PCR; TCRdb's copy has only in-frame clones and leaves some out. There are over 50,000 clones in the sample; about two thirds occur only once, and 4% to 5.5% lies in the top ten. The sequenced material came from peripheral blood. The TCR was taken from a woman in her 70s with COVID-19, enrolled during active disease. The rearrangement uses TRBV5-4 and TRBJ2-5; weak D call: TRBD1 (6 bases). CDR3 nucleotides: TGTGCCAGCAGCCGCACAGGGATAGGTGGAGAAGAGACCCAGTACTTC. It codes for CASSRTGIGGEETQYF.